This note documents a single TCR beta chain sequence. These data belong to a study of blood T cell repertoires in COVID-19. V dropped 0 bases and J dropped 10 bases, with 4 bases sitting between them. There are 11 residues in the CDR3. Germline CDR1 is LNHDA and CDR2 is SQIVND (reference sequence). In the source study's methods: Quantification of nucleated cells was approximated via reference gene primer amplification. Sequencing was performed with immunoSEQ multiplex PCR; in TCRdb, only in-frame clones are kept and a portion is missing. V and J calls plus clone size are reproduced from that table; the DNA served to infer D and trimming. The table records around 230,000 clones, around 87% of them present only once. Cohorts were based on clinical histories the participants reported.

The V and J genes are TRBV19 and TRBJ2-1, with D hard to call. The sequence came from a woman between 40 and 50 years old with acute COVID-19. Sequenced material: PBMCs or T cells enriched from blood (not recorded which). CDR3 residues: CASSIDLEQFF. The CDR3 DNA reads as TGTGCCAGTAGTATAGATCTGGAGCAGTTCTTC.